This T cell receptor (beta chain) was captured by sequencing in a study of CD8+ T cells in alopecia areata. Study in general: Affected scalp percentage determined the severity score of treated patients.

Isolated RNA was reverse transcribed into cDNA used as the sequencing template. Assay used: immunoSEQ multiplex PCR; TCRdb lists only in-frame clones, some missing. The profile shows around 110,000 clones, 84% of them singletons. Findings and caveats of the study: The study found higher clonality in lesional than normal scalp, especially in alopecia totalis/universalis. Having one nonresponder leaves uncertain how baseline CD8+ expansion relates to response.

Of note for this clone: Its antigen is not identified.

Treatment denoted: oral pan-JAK inhibitor, 5-10 mg twice daily. The germline gives CDR1 SGHTA, CDR2 FQGNSA. The CDR3 totals 15 residues. Trimming removed 5 bases at V and 7 bases at J, with 17 bases between. This specimen was CD8+ T cells sorted from blood, taken at week 24, from a patient treated with tofacitinib. This clonotype was obtained from a human donor with alopecia areata. The rearrangement uses TRBV7-2 and TRBJ2-2; D is uncertain. CDR3 sequence reads: CASSLWTVIGGELFF. In DNA form, the CDR3 reads TGTGCCAGCAGCCTATGGACGGTGATTGGCGGGGAGCTGTTTTTT.